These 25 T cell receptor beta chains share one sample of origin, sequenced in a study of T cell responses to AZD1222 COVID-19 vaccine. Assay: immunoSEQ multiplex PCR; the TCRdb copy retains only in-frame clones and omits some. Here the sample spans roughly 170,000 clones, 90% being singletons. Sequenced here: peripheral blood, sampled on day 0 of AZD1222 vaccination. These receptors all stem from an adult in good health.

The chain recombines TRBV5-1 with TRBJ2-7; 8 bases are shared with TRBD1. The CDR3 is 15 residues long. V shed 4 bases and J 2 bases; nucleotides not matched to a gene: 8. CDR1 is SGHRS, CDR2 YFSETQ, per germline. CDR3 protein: CASSPVTGATYEQYF. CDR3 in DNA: TGCGCCAGCAGCCCCGTGACAGGGGCCACCTACGAGCAGTACTTC.

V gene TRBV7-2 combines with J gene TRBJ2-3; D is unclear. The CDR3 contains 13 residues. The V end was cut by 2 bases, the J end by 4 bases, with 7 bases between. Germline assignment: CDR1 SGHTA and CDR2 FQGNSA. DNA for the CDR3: TGTGCCAGCAGCTTACTCAACGCAGATACGCAGTATTTT. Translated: CASSLLNADTQYF.

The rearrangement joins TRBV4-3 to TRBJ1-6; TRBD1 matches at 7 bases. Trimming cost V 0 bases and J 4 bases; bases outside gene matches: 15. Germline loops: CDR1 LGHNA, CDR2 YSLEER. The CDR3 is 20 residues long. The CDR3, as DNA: TGCGCCAGCAGCCAAGAGCCATTAGGGGGGCCAGGGGGATATAATTCACCCCTCCACTTT. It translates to CASSQEPLGGPGGYNSPLHF.

The CDR3 bases are TGTGCCAGCAGTTTATCGTCGCGAGGGACAGCCTTCTATGGCTACACCTTC. This translates into CASSLSSRGTAFYGYTF. The V and J genes are TRBV27 and TRBJ1-2, with 7 bases that match TRBD1. The V segment lost 0 bases and the J segment 4 bases; nucleotides outside the gene matches: 11. Germline V gene sequence: CDR1 MNHEY, CDR2 SMNVEV (reference sequence). The CDR3 loop spans 17 amino acids.

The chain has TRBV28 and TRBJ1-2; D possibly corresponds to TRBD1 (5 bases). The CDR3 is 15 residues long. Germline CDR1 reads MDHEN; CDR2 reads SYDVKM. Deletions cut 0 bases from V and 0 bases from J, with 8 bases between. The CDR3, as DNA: TGTGCCAGCAGTTTATGGGGGGGATCTAACTATGGCTACACCTTC. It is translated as CASSLWGGSNYGYTF.

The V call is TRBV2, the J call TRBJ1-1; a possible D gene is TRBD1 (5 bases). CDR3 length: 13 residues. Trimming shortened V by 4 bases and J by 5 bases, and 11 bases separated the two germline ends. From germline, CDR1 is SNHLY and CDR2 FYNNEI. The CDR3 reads CASSGDGGTEAFF. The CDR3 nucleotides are TGTGCCAGCAGTGGGGACGGGGGGACTGAAGCTTTCTTT.

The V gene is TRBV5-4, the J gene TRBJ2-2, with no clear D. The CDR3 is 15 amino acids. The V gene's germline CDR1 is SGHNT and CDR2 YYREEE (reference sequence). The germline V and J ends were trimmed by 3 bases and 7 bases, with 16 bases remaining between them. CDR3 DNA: TGTGCCAGCAGCTCCCAGACCTTTGAGGTCGGGGAGCTGTTTTTT. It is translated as CASSSQTFEVGELFF.

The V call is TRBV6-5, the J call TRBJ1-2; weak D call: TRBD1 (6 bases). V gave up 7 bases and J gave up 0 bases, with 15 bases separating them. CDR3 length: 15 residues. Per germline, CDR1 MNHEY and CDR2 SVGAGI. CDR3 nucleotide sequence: TGTGCCAGCACCCCGGGCGGGGGCACTAACTATGGCTACACCTTC. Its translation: CASTPGGGTNYGYTF.

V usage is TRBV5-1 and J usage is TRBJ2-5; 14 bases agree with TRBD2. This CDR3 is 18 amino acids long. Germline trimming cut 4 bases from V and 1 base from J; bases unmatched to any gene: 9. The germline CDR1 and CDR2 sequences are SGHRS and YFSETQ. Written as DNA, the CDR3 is TGCGCCAGCAGCACAACCGGGACTAGCGGGAGTATCCAAGAGACCCAGTACTTC. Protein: CASSTTGTSGSIQETQYF.

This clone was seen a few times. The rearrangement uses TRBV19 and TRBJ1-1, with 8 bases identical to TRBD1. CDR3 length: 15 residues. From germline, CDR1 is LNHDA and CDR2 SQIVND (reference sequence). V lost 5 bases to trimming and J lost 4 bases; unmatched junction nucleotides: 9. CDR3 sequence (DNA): TGTGCCAGTAGTCAGAGACAGGGGTGGTTCACTGAAGCTTTCTTT. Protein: CASSQRQGWFTEAFF.

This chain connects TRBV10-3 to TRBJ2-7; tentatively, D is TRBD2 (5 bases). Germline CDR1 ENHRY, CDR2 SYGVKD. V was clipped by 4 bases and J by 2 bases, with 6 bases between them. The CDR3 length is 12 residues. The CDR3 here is CAISAGAYEQYF. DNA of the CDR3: TGTGCCATCAGTGCCGGGGCCTACGAGCAGTACTTC.

The CDR3 region is CASSQEKGTTDTQYF. The CDR3 bases are TGTGCCAGCAGCCAAGAAAAGGGAACCACAGATACGCAGTATTTT. V usage is TRBV14 and J usage is TRBJ2-3; no clear D gene. Trimming removed 0 bases at V and 2 bases at J, with 9 bases between. Germline-derived CDR1 and CDR2 are SGHDN and FVKESK. CDR3 length: 15 amino acids.

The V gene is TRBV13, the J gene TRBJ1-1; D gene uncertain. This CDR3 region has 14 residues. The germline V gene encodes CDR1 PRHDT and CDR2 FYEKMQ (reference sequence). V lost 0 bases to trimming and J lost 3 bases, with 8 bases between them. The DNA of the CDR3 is TGTGCCAGCAGCTTAGGAGGCGGGGACACTGAAGCTTTCTTT. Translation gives CASSLGGGDTEAFF. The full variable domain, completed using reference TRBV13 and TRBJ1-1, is AAGVIQSPRHLIKEKRETATLKCYPIPRHDTVYWYQQGPGQDPQFLISFYEKMQSDKGSIPDRFSAQQFSDYHSELNMSSLELGDSALYFCASSLGGGDTEAFFGQGTRLTVV.

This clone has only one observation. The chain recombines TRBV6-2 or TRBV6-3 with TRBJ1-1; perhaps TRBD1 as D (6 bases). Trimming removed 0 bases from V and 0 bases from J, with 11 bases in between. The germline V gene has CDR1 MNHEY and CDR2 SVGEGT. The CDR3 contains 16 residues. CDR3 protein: CASSYSTGYMNTEAFF. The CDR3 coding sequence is TGTGCCAGCAGTTACTCGACAGGATATATGAACACTGAAGCTTTCTTT.

The CDR3 bases are TGTGCCAGCAGCTTCGGGACAGCCAGGATCCAGCCCCAGCATTTT. Amino acid sequence: CASSFGTARIQPQHF. The chain links TRBV5-8 to TRBJ1-5; 7 nucleotides agree with TRBD1. Germline CDR1 and CDR2: SGHTS and YDEGEE. V dropped 2 bases and J dropped 7; count of bases not matched to a gene: 9. The CDR3 is 15 residues long.

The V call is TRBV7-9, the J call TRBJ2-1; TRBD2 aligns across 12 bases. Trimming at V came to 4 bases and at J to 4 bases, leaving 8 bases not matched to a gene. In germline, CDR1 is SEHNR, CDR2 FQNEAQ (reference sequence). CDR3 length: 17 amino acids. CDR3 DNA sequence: TGTGCCAGCAGCTCACCGACTAGCGGGGGCTATTACAATGAGCAGTTCTTC. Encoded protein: CASSSPTSGGYYNEQFF.

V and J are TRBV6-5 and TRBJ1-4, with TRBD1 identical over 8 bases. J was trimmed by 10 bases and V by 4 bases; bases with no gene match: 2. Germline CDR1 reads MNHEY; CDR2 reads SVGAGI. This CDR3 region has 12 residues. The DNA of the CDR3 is TGTGCCAGCAGTTTTACAGGGGGAAAACTGTTTTTT. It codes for CASSFTGGKLFF.

CDR3 region: CASSQIGTSSGGYTF. The CDR3 DNA reads TGCGCCAGCAGCCAAATAGGGACCTCGTCGGGGGGCTACACCTTC. The gene calls are TRBV4-1 and TRBJ1-2; weak D call: TRBD1 (5 bases). V dropped 2 bases and J dropped 8 bases, with 18 bases sitting between them. CDR3 length equals 15 residues. Germline-derived CDR1 and CDR2 are MGHRA and YSYEKL.

The CDR3 region is CASTEPGGRKTQYF. The DNA for the CDR3 is TGTGCCAGCACCGAACCGGGGGGAAGGAAGACCCAGTACTTC. The gene calls are TRBV25-1 and TRBJ2-5, with TRBD2 matching over 7 bases. CDR3 length equals 14 residues. Germline V gene sequence: CDR1 MGHDK, CDR2 SYGVNS. The V and J ends lost 7 bases and 6 bases, in that order; junction bases with no gene match: 11.

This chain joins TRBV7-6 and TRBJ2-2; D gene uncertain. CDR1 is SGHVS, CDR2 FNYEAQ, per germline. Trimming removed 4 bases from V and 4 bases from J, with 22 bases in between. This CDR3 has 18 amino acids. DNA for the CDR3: TGTGCCAGCAGCTCATCACCTCGACCTCCCCGAGGCACCGGGGAGCTGTTTTTT. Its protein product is CASSSSPRPPRGTGELFF.

CDR3 nucleotide sequence: TGTGCCAGCAGTTTTCGGGGAGAGCAGTTCTTC. Encoded protein: CASSFRGEQFF. J is TRBJ2-1 and V is TRBV12-3 or TRBV12-4; perhaps TRBD2 as D (5 bases). Trimming stripped 3 bases from V and 10 bases from J, with 7 bases between. The CDR3 covers 11 residues.

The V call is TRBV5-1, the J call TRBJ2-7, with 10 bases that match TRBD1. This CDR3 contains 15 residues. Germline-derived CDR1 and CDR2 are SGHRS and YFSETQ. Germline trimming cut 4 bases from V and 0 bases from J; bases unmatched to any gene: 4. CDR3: CASSGGTGVSYEQYF. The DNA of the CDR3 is TGCGCCAGCAGCGGGGGGACAGGGGTCTCCTACGAGCAGTACTTC. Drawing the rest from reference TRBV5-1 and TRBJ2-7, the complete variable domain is KAGVTQTPRYLIKTRGQQVTLSCSPISGHRSVSWYQQTPGQGLQFLFEYFSETQRNKGNFPGRFSGRQFSNSRSEMNVSTLELGDSALYLCASSGGTGVSYEQYFGPGTRLTVT.

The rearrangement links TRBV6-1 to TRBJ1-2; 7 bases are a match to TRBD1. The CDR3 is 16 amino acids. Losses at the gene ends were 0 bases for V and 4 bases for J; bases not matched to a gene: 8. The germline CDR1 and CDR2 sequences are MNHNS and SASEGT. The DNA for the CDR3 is TGTGCCAGCAGTGAAGCAGGAGGGGGCTATGGCTATGGCTACACCTTC. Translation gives CASSEAGGGYGYGYTF.

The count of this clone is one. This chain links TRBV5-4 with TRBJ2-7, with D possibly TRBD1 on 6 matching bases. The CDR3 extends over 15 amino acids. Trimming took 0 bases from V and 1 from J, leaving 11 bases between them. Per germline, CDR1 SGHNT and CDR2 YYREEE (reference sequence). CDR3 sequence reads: CASSLGGLSSYEQYF. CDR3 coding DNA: TGTGCCAGCAGCTTGGGGGGGCTTTCTTCCTACGAGCAGTACTTC.

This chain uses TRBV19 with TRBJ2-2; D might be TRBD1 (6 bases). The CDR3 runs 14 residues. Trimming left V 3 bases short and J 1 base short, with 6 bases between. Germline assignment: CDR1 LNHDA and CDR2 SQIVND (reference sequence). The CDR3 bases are TGTGCCAGTAGTATGACAGGGAACACCGGGGAGCTGTTTTTT. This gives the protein CASSMTGNTGELFF. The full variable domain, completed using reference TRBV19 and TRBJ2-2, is DGGITQSPKYLFRKEGQNVTLSCEQNLNHDAMYWYRQDPGQGLRLIYYSQIVNDFQKGDIAEGYSVSREKKESFPLTVTSAQKNPTAFYLCASSMTGNTGELFFGEGSRLTVL.